This record looks at one TCR beta chain sequence and its context. Its target is not known. This entry belongs to a study of cytomegalovirus exposure and HLA in healthy donors. Whole-study findings and limits: Per a later analysis, HLA-associated TCR beta chains showed more clonal expansion than other, equally common TCR beta chains.

While unrecorded immune exposures were likely, the donors were nominally healthy when sampled. The PCR was carried out with 60 Vbeta primers and 13 Jbeta primers. Sequencing was performed with immunoSEQ multiplex PCR; in TCRdb, only in-frame clones are kept and a portion is missing. Recorded for this sample: 160,000 or so clones. The germline V and J ends were trimmed by 0 bases and 4 bases, with 7 bases remaining between them. Germline CDR1 MGHRA, CDR2 YSYEKL. This CDR3 has 14 residues. This receptor was identified in a man aged 25 to 40 in good health and CMV-seronegative. The chain has TRBV4-1 and TRBJ1-3; D not resolved. Material: PBMCs. CDR3 DNA: TGCGCCAGCAGCCAAGAGGCGGGAGGAAACACCATATATTTT. Translated: CASSQEAGGNTIYF.